The next 25 T cell receptor beta chains were all read from a single sample in a study of blood T cell repertoires in COVID-19. Method: immunoSEQ multiplex PCR; TCRdb's copy keeps in-frame clones and lacks some. The sample lists some 350,000 clones; 75% to 90% were seen once. Sequencing used PBMCs or T cells enriched from blood (not recorded which). These receptors originate from a man aged 18 to 30 who had recovered from COVID-19.

The chain uses TRBV29-1 and TRBJ1-1, with D unresolved. Trimming stripped 4 bases from V and 8 bases from J, with 11 bases between. The CDR3 totals 11 residues. The germline gives CDR1 SQVTM, CDR2 ANQGSEA. This chain's CDR3 is CSVVEGREAFF. CDR3 bases: TGCAGCGTTGTGGAGGGTCGGGAAGCTTTCTTT. Using reference TRBV29-1 and TRBJ1-1 for the parts outside the CDR3, the full variable domain is SAVISQKPSRDICQRGTSLTIQCQVDSQVTMMFWYRQQPGQSLTLIATANQGSEATYESGFVIDKFPISRPNLTFSTLTVSNMSPEDSSIYLCSVVEGREAFFGQGTRLTVV.

The V gene is TRBV19, the J gene TRBJ2-5; D ambiguous. Germline CDR1 and CDR2: LNHDA and SQIVND (reference sequence). The CDR3 is 16 residues long. The V gene lost 1 base and the J gene lost 1 base, with 13 bases spanning the gap. This CDR3 reads CASSIGASSFQETQYF. Written as DNA, the CDR3 is TGTGCCAGTAGTATAGGCGCAAGTAGCTTCCAAGAGACCCAGTACTTC.

The chain has TRBV6-2 or TRBV6-3 and TRBJ2-7; D gene unclear. Germline values: CDR1 MNHEY, CDR2 SVGEGT. V lost 0 bases to trimming and J lost 0 bases, with 18 bases between them. The CDR3 is 18 residues long. The CDR3 bases are TGTGCCAGCAGTTACTCGATACGTGGCGGATTGCGCTCCTACGAGCAGTACTTC. It specifies CASSYSIRGGLRSYEQYF.

J is TRBJ1-5 and V is TRBV7-9; D gene ambiguous. The CDR3 has 14 amino acids. V was clipped by 4 bases and J by 0 bases, with 7 bases between them. Looked up from germline, CDR1 is SEHNR and CDR2 is FQNEAQ (reference sequence). DNA of the CDR3: TGTGCCAGCAGCTATGACACTAGCAATCAGCCCCAGCATTTT. This codes for CASSYDTSNQPQHF.

This chain links TRBV30 with TRBJ1-1; 10 nucleotides agree with TRBD1. The CDR3 has 14 residues. Germline V gene data show CDR1 as GTSNPN and CDR2 as SVGIG (reference sequence). V shed 3 bases, J shed 1 base, and the junction held 2 bases outside the gene matches. This chain's CDR3 is CAWRWTGGNTEAFF. DNA of the CDR3: TGTGCCTGGAGGTGGACAGGGGGGAACACTGAAGCTTTCTTT.

The chain carries TRBV2 and TRBJ2-3; the D is unclear. This CDR3 has 13 residues. Germline V CDR1 and CDR2: SNHLY, FYNNEI. V was shortened by 7 bases and J by 5 bases, with 13 bases between the two germline ends. The CDR3 loop is CASTIEVRDTQYF. Here the CDR3 DNA reads TGTGCCAGCACCATAGAGGTGAGAGATACGCAGTATTTT.

The chain combines TRBV6-2 or TRBV6-3 with TRBJ1-5; D gene uncertain. Germline loops: CDR1 MNHEY, CDR2 SVGEGT. V shed 2 bases and J shed 11 bases, with 7 bases lying between them. There are 11 residues in the CDR3. The CDR3 DNA follows: TGTGCCAGCAGTTACGCCGGGGCCCAGCATTTT. This codes for CASSYAGAQHF.

The genes are TRBV9 and TRBJ1-3; D is unclear. Germline V gene lookup returns CDR1 SGDLS and CDR2 YYNGEE. The CDR3 is 15 amino acids. V was pared by 2 bases and J by 6 bases, with 15 bases between. This CDR3 reads CASSVSGSQENTIYF. The CDR3 DNA reads as TGTGCCAGCAGCGTTAGCGGGTCTCAGGAAAACACCATATATTTT.

The V gene is TRBV7-2, the J gene TRBJ2-1; TRBD2 matches at 9 bases. The CDR3 runs 18 residues. Germline CDR1 SGHTA, CDR2 FQGNSA. Trimming took 5 bases from V and 1 from J; bases not matched to a gene: 12. In nucleotides, the CDR3 is TGTGCCAGCAGCGGCGCCCTACCTAGCGGGGTATCCTACAATGAGCAGTTCTTC. This gives the protein CASSGALPSGVSYNEQFF. Looking up the rest from reference TRBV7-2 and TRBJ2-1 gives the full variable domain: GAGVSQSPSNKVTEKGKDVELRCDPISGHTALYWYRQSLGQGLEFLIYFQGNSAPDKSGLPSDRFSAERTGGSVSTLTIQRTQQEDSAVYLCASSGALPSGVSYNEQFFGPGTRLTVL.

The chain couples TRBV6-5 to TRBJ1-3; 8 bases are a match to TRBD1. V lost 0 bases, J lost 8 bases, and 3 bases stayed unmatched. The CDR3 contains 14 residues. Per germline, CDR1 MNHEY and CDR2 SVGAGI. The CDR3 spells CASSYSGQGDTIYF. The CDR3 nucleotides are TGTGCCAGCAGTTACTCAGGACAGGGAGACACCATATATTTT.

V usage is TRBV28 and J usage is TRBJ2-1; 9 positions agree with TRBD2. J lost 0 bases, V lost 2 bases, and 2 bases had no gene match. Germline CDR1 MDHEN, CDR2 SYDVKM. The CDR3 runs 16 residues. For the CDR3, the DNA is TGTGCCAGCAGTTTAAGTAGCGGGAGCTCCTACAATGAGCAGTTCTTC. Translating gives CASSLSSGSSYNEQFF.

The chain recombines TRBV5-4 with TRBJ1-2, with a possible D match to TRBD1 (6 bases). Germline assignment: CDR1 SGHNT and CDR2 YYREEE (reference sequence). V was trimmed by 0 bases and J by 8 bases, leaving 14 bases between them. The CDR3 is 14 amino acids. The CDR3 loop reads CASSLGGGMGGYTF. CDR3 sequence (DNA): TGTGCCAGCAGCTTGGGAGGGGGAATGGGCGGCTACACCTTC.

This chain uses TRBV18 with TRBJ2-7; no firm D call. Trimming removed 5 bases from V and 5 bases from J, with 10 bases in between. The germline V gene has CDR1 KGHSH and CDR2 LQKENI. CDR3 size: 12 residues. The CDR3 bases are TGTGCCAGCTCAAGTACGGAGAACGAGCAGTACTTC. Its protein product is CASSSTENEQYF.

The chain employs TRBV7-3 and TRBJ2-7; TRBD1 matches 11 bases. CDR1 and CDR2 (germline): SGHTA, FQGTGA. V dropped 5 bases and J dropped 4; count of bases not matched to a gene: 7. CDR3 size: 15 residues. The CDR3 protein is CASSPAGTGGYEQYF. The CDR3 DNA is TGTGCCAGCAGCCCGGCCGGGACAGGGGGGTACGAGCAGTACTTC.

This clone came up once. The chain recombines TRBV18 with TRBJ2-7; D remains unclear. The CDR3 extends over 12 amino acids. Germline CDR1 and CDR2: KGHSH and LQKENI. Trimming pared 2 bases from V and 4 bases from J, leaving 6 bases between. The CDR3 bases are TGTGCCAGCTCACCAGGAGTTTACGAGCAGTACTTC. Translating it yields CASSPGVYEQYF.

The V call is TRBV2, the J call TRBJ2-5; possibly TRBD1 for D (5 bases). This CDR3 contains 12 residues. Germline loops: CDR1 SNHLY, CDR2 FYNNEI. Trimming took off 5 bases at V and 5 bases at J, with 9 bases between the two ends. This CDR3 is CASSFYRETQYF. The CDR3 DNA sequence: TGTGCCAGCAGTTTCTACAGGGAGACCCAGTACTTC.

This chain uses TRBV28 with TRBJ1-2; 7 bases map to TRBD1. There are 12 residues in the CDR3. Germline-derived CDR1 and CDR2 are MDHEN and SYDVKM. V gave up 7 bases and J gave up 7 bases; unmatched junction bases: 6. The DNA of the CDR3 is TGTGCCAGCACCGACAGGGTCGGTGGCTACACCTTC. This gives the protein CASTDRVGGYTF.

The genes are TRBV10-3 and TRBJ2-7; 9 positions agree with TRBD1. V lost 6 bases and J lost 1; bases outside the gene matches: 7. Germline V CDR1 and CDR2: ENHRY, SYGVKD. This CDR3 is 15 amino acids long. The CDR3 DNA follows: TGTGCCATCAGCCCGACAGGGGGATTTTCCTACGAGCAGTACTTC. Amino acid sequence: CAISPTGGFSYEQYF.

The V gene is TRBV6-2 or TRBV6-3, the J gene TRBJ2-7; 8 bases map to TRBD2. This CDR3 has 16 amino acids. V was pared by 5 bases and J by 0 bases, with 9 bases of the junction left unmatched. The germline CDR1 and CDR2 sequences are MNHEY and SVGEGT. The CDR3 here is CASSPRVAGRSYEQYF. The CDR3 DNA sequence: TGTGCCAGCAGTCCCCGGGTAGCGGGACGCTCCTACGAGCAGTACTTC.

J is TRBJ2-5 and V is TRBV9, with 9 bases that match TRBD2. The CDR3 totals 16 residues. Per germline, CDR1 SGDLS and CDR2 YYNGEE. Trimming at V came to 0 bases and at J to 5 bases, leaving 8 bases not matched to a gene. DNA for the CDR3: TGTGCCAGCAGCGTAGGTCCTAGCGGGGCGGAGGAGACCCAGTACTTC. Its protein is CASSVGPSGAEETQYF.

The genes are TRBV5-1 and TRBJ1-5; 10 nucleotides align to TRBD1. Germline CDR1 SGHRS, CDR2 YFSETQ. CDR3 length equals 15 residues. V was clipped by 2 bases and J by 4 bases; unmatched bases: 3. The CDR3 DNA follows: TGCGCCAGCAGCTTATGGACAGGGGGAAATCAGCCCCAGCATTTT. Translated, it gives CASSLWTGGNQPQHF.

V is TRBV7-2 and J is TRBJ2-2; possibly TRBD2 for D (6 bases). Per the germline V gene, CDR1 is SGHTA and CDR2 is FQGNSA. CDR3 length equals 15 residues. Trimming took 5 bases from V and 7 from J, leaving 17 bases between them. The DNA for the CDR3 is TGTGCCAGCAGCCGGGGTGGGGAGGCCGGCGGGGAGCTGTTTTTT. Protein sequence: CASSRGGEAGGELFF. Full variable domain (outside the CDR3, taken from reference TRBV7-2 and TRBJ2-2): GAGVSQSPSNKVTEKGKDVELRCDPISGHTALYWYRQSLGQGLEFLIYFQGNSAPDKSGLPSDRFSAERTGGSVSTLTIQRTQQEDSAVYLCASSRGGEAGGELFFGEGSRLTVL.

The chain combines TRBV6-5 with TRBJ1-2; possibly TRBD1 for D (5 bases). The CDR3 runs to 12 residues. V shed 4 bases and J shed 5 bases, with 8 bases lying between them. CDR1 MNHEY and CDR2 SVGAGI come from the germline V gene. CDR3 DNA: TGTGCCAGCAGTTGGGGCCCATATGGCTACACCTTC. This codes for CASSWGPYGYTF.

This rearrangement joins TRBV6-5 to TRBJ2-7, with TRBD1 identical over 7 bases. Germline V gene data show CDR1 as MNHEY and CDR2 as SVGAGI. The CDR3 length is 12 residues. Trimming removed 6 bases from V and 6 bases from J; junction bases left unmatched: 5. The CDR3 loop is CASSMNRGEQYF. The CDR3 DNA is TGTGCCAGCAGCATGAACAGGGGCGAGCAGTACTTC.

In its sample, this clone was seen once. The rearrangement links TRBV7-8 to TRBJ1-5; 7 nucleotides align to TRBD1. Germline V gene data show CDR1 as SGHVS and CDR2 as FQNEAQ. This CDR3 comprises 14 residues. J gave up 8 bases and V 1 base, and 5 bases lay outside the gene matches. CDR3 protein: CASSLGQGSEPQHF. CDR3 nucleotide sequence: TGTGCCAGCAGCTTAGGACAGGGTAGCGAGCCCCAGCATTTT.